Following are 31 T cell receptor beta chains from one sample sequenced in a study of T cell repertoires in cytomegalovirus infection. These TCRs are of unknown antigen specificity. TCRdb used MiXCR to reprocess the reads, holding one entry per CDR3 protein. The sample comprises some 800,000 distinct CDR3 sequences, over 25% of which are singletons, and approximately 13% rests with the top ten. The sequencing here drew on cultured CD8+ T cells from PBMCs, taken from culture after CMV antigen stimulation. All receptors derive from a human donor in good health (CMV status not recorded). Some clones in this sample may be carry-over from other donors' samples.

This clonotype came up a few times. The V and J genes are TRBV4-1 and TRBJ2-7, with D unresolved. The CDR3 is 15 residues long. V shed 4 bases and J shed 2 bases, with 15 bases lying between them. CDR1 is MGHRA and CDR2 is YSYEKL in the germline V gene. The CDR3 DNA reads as TGCGCCAGCAGCCCCACGATCACCGGGCCCTACGAGCAGTACGTC. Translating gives CASSPTITGPYEQYV.

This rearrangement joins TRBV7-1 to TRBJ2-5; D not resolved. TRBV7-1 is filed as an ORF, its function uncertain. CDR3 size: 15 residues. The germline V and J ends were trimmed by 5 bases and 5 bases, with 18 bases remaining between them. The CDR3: CASSPVTRAVETQYF. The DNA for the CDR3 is TGTGCCAGCAGCCCCGTGACCCGAGCCGTGGAGACCCAGTACTTC.

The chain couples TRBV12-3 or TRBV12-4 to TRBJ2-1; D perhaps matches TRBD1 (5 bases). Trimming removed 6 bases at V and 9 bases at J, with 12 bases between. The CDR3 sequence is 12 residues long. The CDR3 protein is CASSQGRGEQFF. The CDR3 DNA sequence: TGTGCCAGCAGCCAAGGAAGGGGTGAGCAGTTCTTC.

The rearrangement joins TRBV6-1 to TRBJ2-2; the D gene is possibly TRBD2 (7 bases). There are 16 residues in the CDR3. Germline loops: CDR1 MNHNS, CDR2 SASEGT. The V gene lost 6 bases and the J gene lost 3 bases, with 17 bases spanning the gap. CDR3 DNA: TGTGCCAGCAGCCACCCGGGGGGCGCGGACACCGGGGAGCTGTTTTTT. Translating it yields CASSHPGGADTGELFF.

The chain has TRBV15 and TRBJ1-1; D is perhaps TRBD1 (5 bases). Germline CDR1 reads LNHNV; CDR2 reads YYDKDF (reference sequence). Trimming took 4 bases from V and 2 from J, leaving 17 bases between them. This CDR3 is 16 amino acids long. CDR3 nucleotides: TGTGCCACCAGCACGGGACGGCAACTCGTTAACACTGAAGCTTTCTTT. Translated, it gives CATSTGRQLVNTEAFF. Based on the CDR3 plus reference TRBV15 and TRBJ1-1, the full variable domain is DAMVIQNPRYQVTQFGKPVTLSCSQTLNHNVMYWYQQKSSQAPKLLFHYYDKDFNNEADTPDNFQSRRPNTSFCFLDIRSPGLGDTAMYLCATSTGRQLVNTEAFFGQGTRLTVV.

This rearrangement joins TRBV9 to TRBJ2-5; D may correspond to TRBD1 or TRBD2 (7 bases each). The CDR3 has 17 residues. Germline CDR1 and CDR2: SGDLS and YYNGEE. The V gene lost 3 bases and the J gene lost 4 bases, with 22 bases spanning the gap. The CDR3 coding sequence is TGTGCCAGCAGCGGGGGGGGCCGACAGGGATTTGGAGAGACCCAGTACTTC. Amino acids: CASSGGGRQGFGETQYF. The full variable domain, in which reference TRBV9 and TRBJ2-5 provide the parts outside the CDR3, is DSGVTQTPKHLITATGQRVTLRCSPRSGDLSVYWYQQSLDQGLQFLIQYYNGEERAKGNILERFSAQQFPDLHSELNLSSLELGDSALYFCASSGGGRQGFGETQYFGPGTRLLVL.

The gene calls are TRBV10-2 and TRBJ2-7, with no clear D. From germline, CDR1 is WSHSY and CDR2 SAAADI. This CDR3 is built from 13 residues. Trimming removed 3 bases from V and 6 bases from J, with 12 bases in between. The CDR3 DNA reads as TGCGCCAGCAGTGACGGTCCGTTGGGCGAGCAGTACTTC. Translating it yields CASSDGPLGEQYF.

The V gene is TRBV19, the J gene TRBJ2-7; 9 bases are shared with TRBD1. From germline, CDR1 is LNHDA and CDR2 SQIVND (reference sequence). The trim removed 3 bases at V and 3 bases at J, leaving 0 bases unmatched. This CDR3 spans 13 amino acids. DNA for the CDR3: TGTGCCAGTAGTATGGGACAGGGCTACGAGCAGTACTTC. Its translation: CASSMGQGYEQYF.

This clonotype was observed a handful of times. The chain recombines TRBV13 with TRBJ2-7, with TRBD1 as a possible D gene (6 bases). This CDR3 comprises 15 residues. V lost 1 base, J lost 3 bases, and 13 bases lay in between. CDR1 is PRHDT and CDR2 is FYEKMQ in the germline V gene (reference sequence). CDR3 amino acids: CASSLARGTYYEQYF. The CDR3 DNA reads TGTGCCAGCAGCTTAGCAAGGGGGACGTACTACGAGCAGTACTTC.

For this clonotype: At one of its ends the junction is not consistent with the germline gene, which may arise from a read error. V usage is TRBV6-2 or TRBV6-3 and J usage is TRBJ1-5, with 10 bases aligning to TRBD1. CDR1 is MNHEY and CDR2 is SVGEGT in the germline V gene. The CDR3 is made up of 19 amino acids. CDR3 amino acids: CASSYATGTGVDSKQPQHF. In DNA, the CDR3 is TGTGCCAGCAGTTACGCAACCGGGACAGGGGTCGATAGCAAGCAGCCCCAGCATTTT.

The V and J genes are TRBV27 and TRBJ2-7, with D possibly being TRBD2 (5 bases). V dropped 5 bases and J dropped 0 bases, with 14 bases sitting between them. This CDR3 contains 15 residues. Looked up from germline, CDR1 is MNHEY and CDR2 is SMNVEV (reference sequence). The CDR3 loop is CASSPRGWSSYEQYF. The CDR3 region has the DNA TGTGCCAGCAGTCCGCGAGGGTGGAGCTCCTACGAGCAGTACTTC.

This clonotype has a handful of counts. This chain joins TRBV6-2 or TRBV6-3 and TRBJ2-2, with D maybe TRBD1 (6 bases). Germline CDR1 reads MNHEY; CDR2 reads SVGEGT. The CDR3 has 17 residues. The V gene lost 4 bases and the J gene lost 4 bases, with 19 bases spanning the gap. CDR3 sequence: CASSWNPAGVITGELFF. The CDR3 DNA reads TGTGCCAGCAGTTGGAACCCGGCAGGGGTAATCACCGGGGAGCTGTTTTTT.

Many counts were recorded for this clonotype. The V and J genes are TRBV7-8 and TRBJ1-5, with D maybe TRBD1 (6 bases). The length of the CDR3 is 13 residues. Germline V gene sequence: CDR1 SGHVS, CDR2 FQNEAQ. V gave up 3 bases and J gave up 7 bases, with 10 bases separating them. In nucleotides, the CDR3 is TGTGCCAGCAGCTTGAACAGGGAACAGCCCCAGCATTTT. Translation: CASSLNREQPQHF.

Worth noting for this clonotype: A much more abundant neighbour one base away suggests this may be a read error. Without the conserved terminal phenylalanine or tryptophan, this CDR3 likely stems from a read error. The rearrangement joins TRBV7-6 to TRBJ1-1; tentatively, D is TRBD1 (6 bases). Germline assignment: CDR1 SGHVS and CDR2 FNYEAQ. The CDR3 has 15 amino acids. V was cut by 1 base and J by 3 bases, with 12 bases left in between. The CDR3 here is CASSLGTQGYTEAFS. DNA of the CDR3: TGTGCCAGCAGCTTAGGTACACAGGGCTACACTGAAGCTTTCTCT.

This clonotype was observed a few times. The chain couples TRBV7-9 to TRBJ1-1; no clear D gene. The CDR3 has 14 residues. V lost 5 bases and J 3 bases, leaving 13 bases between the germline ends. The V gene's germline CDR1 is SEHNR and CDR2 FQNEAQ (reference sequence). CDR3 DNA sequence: TGTGCCAGCAGCAATACGGCCAAGGACACTGAAGCTTTCTTT. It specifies CASSNTAKDTEAFF.

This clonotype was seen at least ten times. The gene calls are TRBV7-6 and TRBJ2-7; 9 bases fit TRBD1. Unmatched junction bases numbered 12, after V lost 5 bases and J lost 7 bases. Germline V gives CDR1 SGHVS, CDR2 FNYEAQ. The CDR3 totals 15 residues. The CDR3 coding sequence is TGTGCCAGCAGCCCCAGGACAGGGGCAGAAGAGGAGCAGTACTTC. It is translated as CASSPRTGAEEEQYF.

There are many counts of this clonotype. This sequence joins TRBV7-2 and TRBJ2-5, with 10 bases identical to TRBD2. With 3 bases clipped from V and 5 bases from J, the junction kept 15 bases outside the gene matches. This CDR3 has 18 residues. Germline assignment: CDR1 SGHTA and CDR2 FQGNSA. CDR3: CASSFGLAGDGRSETQYF. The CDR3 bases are TGTGCCAGCAGCTTCGGGCTAGCGGGGGATGGAAGATCGGAGACCCAGTACTTC.

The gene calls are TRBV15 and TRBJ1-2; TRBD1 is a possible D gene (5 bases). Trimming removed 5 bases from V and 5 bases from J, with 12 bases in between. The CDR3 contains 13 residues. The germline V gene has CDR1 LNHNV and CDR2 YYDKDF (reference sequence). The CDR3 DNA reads TGTGCCACCAGCTCCCCTGGGGGGTATGGCTACACCTTC. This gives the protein CATSSPGGYGYTF.

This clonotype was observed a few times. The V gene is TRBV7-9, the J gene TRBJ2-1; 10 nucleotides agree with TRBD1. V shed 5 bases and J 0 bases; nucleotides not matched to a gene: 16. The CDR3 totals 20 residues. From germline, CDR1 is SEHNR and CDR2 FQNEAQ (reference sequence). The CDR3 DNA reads TGTGCCAGCAGCGCAGGGGGGGACAGGGGACCCGGAGGCTCCTACAATGAGCAGTTCTTC. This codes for CASSAGGDRGPGGSYNEQFF.

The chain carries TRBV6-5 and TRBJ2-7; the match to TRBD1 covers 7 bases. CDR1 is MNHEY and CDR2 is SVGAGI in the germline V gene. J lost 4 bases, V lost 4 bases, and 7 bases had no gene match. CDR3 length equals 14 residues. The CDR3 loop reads CASSFGTVVYEQYF. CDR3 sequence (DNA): TGTGCCAGCAGTTTCGGGACAGTGGTTTACGAGCAGTACTTC.

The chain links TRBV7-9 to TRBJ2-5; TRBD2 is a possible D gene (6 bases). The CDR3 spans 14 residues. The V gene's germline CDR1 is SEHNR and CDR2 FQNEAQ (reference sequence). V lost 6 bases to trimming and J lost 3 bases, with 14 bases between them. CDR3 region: CASRRRGGEETQYF. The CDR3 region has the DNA TGTGCCAGCAGGAGACGGGGCGGGGAAGAGACCCAGTACTTC.

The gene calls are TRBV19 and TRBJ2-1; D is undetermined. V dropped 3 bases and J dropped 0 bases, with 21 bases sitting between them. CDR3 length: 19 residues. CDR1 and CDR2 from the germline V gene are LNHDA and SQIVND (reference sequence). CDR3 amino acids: CASSIIVRRLGISYNEQFF. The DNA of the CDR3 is TGTGCCAGTAGTATCATTGTGCGGCGCCTTGGGATCTCCTACAATGAGCAGTTCTTC.

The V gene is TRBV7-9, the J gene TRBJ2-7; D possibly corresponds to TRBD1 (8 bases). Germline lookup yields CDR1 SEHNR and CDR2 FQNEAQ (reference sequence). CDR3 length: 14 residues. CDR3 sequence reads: CVSSIQGGSYEQYF. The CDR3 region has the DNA TGTGTCAGTAGCATACAGGGGGGGTCCTACGAGCAGTACTTC.

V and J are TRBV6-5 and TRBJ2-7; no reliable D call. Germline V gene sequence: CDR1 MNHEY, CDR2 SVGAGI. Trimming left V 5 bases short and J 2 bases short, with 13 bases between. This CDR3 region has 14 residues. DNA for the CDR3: TGTGCCAGCAGTCCAACGCCTGCCCCCTACGAGCAGTACGTC. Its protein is CASSPTPAPYEQYV.

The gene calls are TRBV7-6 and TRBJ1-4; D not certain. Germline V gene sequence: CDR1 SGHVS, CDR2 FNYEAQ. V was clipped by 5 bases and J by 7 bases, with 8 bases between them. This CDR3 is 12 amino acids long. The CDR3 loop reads CASSRPGEKLFF. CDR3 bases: TGTGCCAGCAGCCGGCCGGGTGAAAAACTGTTTTTT.

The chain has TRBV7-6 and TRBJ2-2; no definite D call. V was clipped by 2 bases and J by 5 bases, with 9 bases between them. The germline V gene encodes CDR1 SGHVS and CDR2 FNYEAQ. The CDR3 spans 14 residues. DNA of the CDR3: TGTGCCAGCAGCTTAATACTTTATACCGGGGAGCTGTTTTTT. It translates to CASSLILYTGELFF.

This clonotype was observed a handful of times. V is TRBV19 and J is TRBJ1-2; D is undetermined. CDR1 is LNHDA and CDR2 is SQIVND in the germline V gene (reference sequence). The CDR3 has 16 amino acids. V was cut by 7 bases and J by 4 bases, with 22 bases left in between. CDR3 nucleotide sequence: TGTGCCAGTACCTCGGTTTTTGGGGAGCTACCCTATGGCTACACCTTC. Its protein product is CASTSVFGELPYGYTF.

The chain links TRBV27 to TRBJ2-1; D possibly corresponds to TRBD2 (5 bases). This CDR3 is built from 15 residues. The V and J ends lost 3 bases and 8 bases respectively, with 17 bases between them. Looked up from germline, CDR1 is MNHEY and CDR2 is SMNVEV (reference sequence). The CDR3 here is CASSFERPALDEQFF. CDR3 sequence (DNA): TGTGCCAGCAGTTTCGAGCGGCCTGCCCTCGATGAGCAGTTCTTC.

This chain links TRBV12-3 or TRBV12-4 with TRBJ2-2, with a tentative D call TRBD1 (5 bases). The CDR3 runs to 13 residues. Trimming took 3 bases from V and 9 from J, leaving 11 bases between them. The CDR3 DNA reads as TGTGCCAGCAGTTTGGGGCGGTGGTGGGAGCTGTTTTTT. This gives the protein CASSLGRWWELFF.

As DNA, the CDR3 is TGTGCCAGCAGCTCCCTGATGGGAATCTTCCAAGAGACCCAGTACTTC. This gives the protein CASSSLMGIFQETQYF. This chain connects TRBV7-6 to TRBJ2-5; D remains ambiguous. The length of the CDR3 is 16 residues. Germline CDR1 and CDR2: SGHVS and FNYEAQ. V was pared by 4 bases and J by 1 base, with 16 bases between.

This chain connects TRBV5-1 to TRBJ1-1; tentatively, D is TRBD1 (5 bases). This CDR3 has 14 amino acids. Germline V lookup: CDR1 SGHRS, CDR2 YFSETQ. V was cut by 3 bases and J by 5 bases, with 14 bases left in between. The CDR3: CASSWLGGETEAFF. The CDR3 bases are TGCGCCAGCAGCTGGCTGGGGGGGGAAACTGAAGCTTTCTTT.